Each of the 16 T cell receptor beta chains below was sequenced from the same sample in a study of blood T cell repertoires in COVID-19. Profiling relied on immunoSEQ multiplex PCR, and the TCRdb table lists in-frame clones only, not all of them. The sample shows fewer than 250,000 clones, 84% of them seen only once. The sample was peripheral blood. These receptors all stem from a man aged 45-60 years with acute or convalescent COVID-19.

This rearrangement joins TRBV20-1 to TRBJ2-2; a possible D gene is TRBD2 (6 bases). Germline V gene sequence: CDR1 DFQATT, CDR2 SNEGSKA (reference sequence). The CDR3 runs to 14 residues. Trimming took off 3 bases at V and 4 bases at J, with 12 bases between the two ends. Here the CDR3 reads CSASWQGGTGELFF. The CDR3 DNA follows: TGCAGTGCTAGTTGGCAGGGAGGCACCGGGGAGCTGTTTTTT.

The chain links TRBV5-8 to TRBJ2-5; 8 bases line up with TRBD2. CDR1 SGHTS and CDR2 YDEGEE come from the germline V gene. J was trimmed by 5 bases and V by 4 bases; bases with no gene match: 7. The CDR3 contains 14 residues. CDR3 nucleotide sequence: TGTGCCAGCAGCCCCGGGACTAGGTGGGAGACCCAGTACTTC. Protein sequence: CASSPGTRWETQYF.

The chain uses TRBV19 and TRBJ2-7, with TRBD2 identical over 8 bases. The length of the CDR3 is 15 residues. V dropped 4 bases and J dropped 2; count of bases not matched to a gene: 7. CDR1 is LNHDA, CDR2 SQIVND, per germline (reference sequence). The CDR3 sequence: CASSTGDSGTYEQYF. CDR3 nucleotides: TGTGCCAGTAGTACAGGGGATAGCGGGACCTACGAGCAGTACTTC. The full variable domain, in which reference TRBV19 and TRBJ2-7 provide the parts outside the CDR3, is DGGITQSPKYLFRKEGQNVTLSCEQNLNHDAMYWYRQDPGQGLRLIYYSQIVNDFQKGDIAEGYSVSREKKESFPLTVTSAQKNPTAFYLCASSTGDSGTYEQYFGPGTRLTVT.

The gene calls are TRBV25-1 and TRBJ2-5, with a weak D call TRBD1 (5 bases). This CDR3 is 13 amino acids long. Germline V CDR1 and CDR2: MGHDK, SYGVNS. The germline V and J ends were trimmed by 6 bases and 6 bases, with 14 bases remaining between them. CDR3 loop: CASRTGSLKTQYF. The DNA for the CDR3 is TGTGCCAGCAGAACAGGATCCCTAAAGACCCAGTACTTC. The entire variable domain, with the rest obtained from reference TRBV25-1 and TRBJ2-5, is as follows: EADIYQTPRYLVIGTGKKITLECSQTMGHDKMYWYQQDPGMELHLIHYSYGVNSTEKGDLSSESTVSRIRTEHFPLTLESARPSHTSQYLCASRTGSLKTQYFGPGTRLLVL.

This chain joins TRBV6-5 and TRBJ2-1; 9 bases fit TRBD2. V lost 2 bases to trimming and J lost 2 bases; unmatched junction nucleotides: 1. CDR1 MNHEY and CDR2 SVGAGI come from the germline V gene. This CDR3 is built from 15 residues. CDR3 DNA sequence: TGTGCCAGCAGTTACGGCGGGAGGGCCTACAATGAGCAGTTCTTC. This codes for CASSYGGRAYNEQFF.

The chain joins TRBV3-1 (or the pseudogene TRBV3-2) to TRBJ2-7, with TRBD2 matching over 9 bases. CDR3 size: 13 residues. Germline V gene sequence: CDR1 LGHDT, CDR2 YNNKEL (reference sequence). V trimming: 4 bases; J trimming: 7 bases; junction bases outside the gene matches: 5. The CDR3 sequence is CASSRRLAEEQYF. CDR3 nucleotide sequence: TGTGCCAGCAGCCGTAGACTAGCGGAAGAGCAGTACTTC.

This clone was observed a single time. The V call is TRBV19, the J call TRBJ2-3; TRBD2 matches at 8 bases. The V gene's germline CDR1 is LNHDA and CDR2 SQIVND (reference sequence). Losses at the gene ends were 3 bases for V and 0 bases for J; bases not matched to a gene: 8. The CDR3 is made up of 17 amino acids. CDR3 in amino acids: CASSISLLAASTDTQYF. Here the CDR3 DNA reads TGTGCCAGTAGTATCTCCTTACTAGCGGCTAGCACAGATACGCAGTATTTT.

This clone was counted a few times. The V and J genes are TRBV19 and TRBJ1-5; D uncertain. Trimming removed 7 bases at V and 7 bases at J, with 14 bases between. CDR1 LNHDA and CDR2 SQIVND come from the germline V gene (reference sequence). The CDR3 has 13 amino acids. CDR3 coding DNA: TGTGCCAGTACTCTTTCCCGAGCCCAGCCCCAGCATTTT. Its translation: CASTLSRAQPQHF. The full variable domain, its missing parts supplied by reference TRBV19 and TRBJ1-5, is DGGITQSPKYLFRKEGQNVTLSCEQNLNHDAMYWYRQDPGQGLRLIYYSQIVNDFQKGDIAEGYSVSREKKESFPLTVTSAQKNPTAFYLCASTLSRAQPQHFGDGTRLSIL.

The rearrangement uses TRBV7-3 and TRBJ2-1, with a possible D match to TRBD2 (5 bases). CDR3 length: 15 residues. The germline V gene encodes CDR1 SGHTA and CDR2 FQGTGA. V lost 1 base to trimming and J lost 6 bases, with 13 bases between them. The CDR3 DNA is TGTGCCAGCAGCTTAATCCCCACGACTATCAATGAGCAGTTCTTC. This translates into CASSLIPTTINEQFF. Based on the CDR3 plus reference TRBV7-3 and TRBJ2-1, the full variable domain is GAGVSQTPSNKVTEKGKYVELRCDPISGHTALYWYRQSLGQGPEFLIYFQGTGAADDSGLPNDRFFAVRPEGSVSTLKIQRTERGDSAVYLCASSLIPTTINEQFFGPGTRLTVL.

The sample holds a few counts of this clone. This chain joins TRBV9 and TRBJ1-3; D gene unclear. Germline lookup yields CDR1 SGDLS and CDR2 YYNGEE. The CDR3 is made up of 17 amino acids. V was shortened by 0 bases and J by 0 bases, with 13 bases between the two germline ends. The CDR3 bases are TGTGCCAGCAGCGTAGTAGGAGGGCCCTACTCTGGAAACACCATATATTTT. Amino acid sequence: CASSVVGGPYSGNTIYF.

The V gene is TRBV24-1, the J gene TRBJ2-3; 10 bases are shared with TRBD2. Germline loops: CDR1 KGHDR, CDR2 SFDVKD. The CDR3 has 17 residues. V shed 2 bases and J 2 bases; nucleotides not matched to a gene: 6. The CDR3 bases are TGTGCCACCAGTGATTCAGGACTAGCGGAGACCACAGATACGCAGTATTTT. It yields the protein CATSDSGLAETTDTQYF.

There are a few counts of this clone. The chain recombines TRBV27 with TRBJ2-1; unclear D gene. The CDR3 spans 12 residues. Trimming removed 6 bases from V and 2 bases from J, with 5 bases in between. Germline-derived CDR1 and CDR2 are MNHEY and SMNVEV (reference sequence). CDR3 DNA: TGTGCCAGCAGACAAGCCTACAATGAGCAGTTCTTC. Protein: CASRQAYNEQFF.

This clone was seen more than once but under ten times. V gene TRBV11-3 combines with J gene TRBJ1-1; no firm D call. The CDR3 is made up of 11 amino acids. Germline lookup yields CDR1 SGHNT and CDR2 YENEEA. V was shortened by 3 bases and J by 4 bases, with 3 bases between the two germline ends. This CDR3 is CASSFGTEAFF. The CDR3, as DNA: TGTGCCAGCAGCTTCGGCACTGAAGCTTTCTTT.

This clone was picked up a small number of times. This chain links TRBV2 with TRBJ2-7; no reliable D call. Germline assignment: CDR1 SNHLY and CDR2 FYNNEI. This CDR3 spans 14 amino acids. V lost 4 bases, J lost 2 bases, and 12 bases lay in between. The CDR3 nucleotides are TGTGCCAGCAGTGTGGGCAGGCATACCTACGAGCAGTACTTC. Amino acids: CASSVGRHTYEQYF. The full variable domain, rest sourced from reference TRBV2 and TRBJ2-7, is EPEVTQTPSHQVTQMGQEVILRCVPISNHLYFYWYRQILGQKVEFLVSFYNNEISEKSEIFDDQFSVERPDGSNFTLKIRSTKLEDSAMYFCASSVGRHTYEQYFGPGTRLTVT.

The rearrangement joins TRBV19 to TRBJ2-2; TRBD1 matches at 8 bases. This CDR3 is 14 amino acids long. The germline V gene encodes CDR1 LNHDA and CDR2 SQIVND (reference sequence). V shed 6 bases and J 3 bases; nucleotides not matched to a gene: 3. The CDR3 reads CASRKTGDTGELFF. The CDR3 DNA is TGTGCCAGTAGGAAGACAGGGGACACCGGGGAGCTGTTTTTT.

The chain combines TRBV3-1 (or the pseudogene TRBV3-2) with TRBJ1-4; D unclear. V was trimmed by 0 bases and J by 6 bases, leaving 14 bases between them. There are 16 residues in the CDR3. CDR1 is LGHDT and CDR2 is YNNKEL in the germline V gene (reference sequence). CDR3 sequence reads: CASSQDREAGDEKLFF. For the CDR3, the DNA is TGTGCCAGCAGCCAAGATCGGGAAGCTGGGGATGAAAAACTGTTTTTT.